What follows describes a single TCR beta chain. As yet, its antigen is unknown. The data originate from a study of shared clonotypes between healthy human individuals. Nashville, Tennessee was home to all donors, who were Caucasian adults. For genomic DNA, unsorted samples relied on tens of millions of PBMCs. Each unsorted PBMC replicate got 300 ng genomic DNA, tens of thousands of genomes. The method was immunoSEQ multiplex PCR; TCRdb's version includes in-frame clones alone and lacks a portion of them. The repertoire consists of some 450,000 clones, with around 77% occurring once and the leading ten covering around 13%. General study findings and limits: Investigators expected sequencing depth to affect clonotype sharing among donors.

Trimming stripped 7 bases from V and 4 bases from J, with 13 bases between. Germline CDR1 SNHLY, CDR2 FYNNEI. The CDR3 runs to 13 residues. What was sequenced was PBMCs. The chain links TRBV2 to TRBJ1-2; D may be TRBD1 (5 bases). The TCR originated in a woman aged 40-49 years in good health. Some clones in this sample may be carry-over from other donors' samples. This chain's CDR3 is CASNPGRAYGYTF. CDR3 DNA: TGTGCCAGCAACCCAGGGCGGGCCTATGGCTACACCTTC.